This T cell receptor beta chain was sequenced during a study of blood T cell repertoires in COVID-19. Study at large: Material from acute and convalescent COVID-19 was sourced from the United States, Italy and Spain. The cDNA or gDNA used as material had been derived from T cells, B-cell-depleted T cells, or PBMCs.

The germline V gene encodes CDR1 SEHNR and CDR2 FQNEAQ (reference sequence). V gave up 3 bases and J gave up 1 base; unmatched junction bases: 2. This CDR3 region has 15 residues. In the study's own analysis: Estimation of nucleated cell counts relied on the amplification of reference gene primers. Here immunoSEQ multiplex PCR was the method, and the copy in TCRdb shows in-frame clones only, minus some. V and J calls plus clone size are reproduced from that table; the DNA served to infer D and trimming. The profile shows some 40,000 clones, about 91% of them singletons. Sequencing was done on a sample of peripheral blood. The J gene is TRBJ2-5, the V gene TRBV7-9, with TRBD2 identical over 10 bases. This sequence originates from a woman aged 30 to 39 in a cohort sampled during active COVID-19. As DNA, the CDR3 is TGTGCCAGCAGCTTCTGGACTAGCGGCCAAGAGACCCAGTACTTC. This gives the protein CASSFWTSGQETQYF.